The 29 T cell receptor beta chains reported below all come from one sample, sequenced in a study of T cell responses to AZD1222 COVID-19 vaccine (dated by TCRdb to about 2021). Library generation was performed with the immunoSEQ multiplex PCR assay. This is the immuneACCESS table as TCRdb keeps it, with only in-frame sequences that have V and J called. A part of the clones is gone; compared with another copy, unresolved V genes explain less than half, and the rest is unexplained. This sample is represented by 150,000 to 200,000 clones; about 91% of them were singletons. Clones ranked in the top ten supply 9.5% to 13% of the sample. The meaning of the sample's time point label: about 28 days (+/-7) after the second vaccine dose. The sequenced sample was peripheral blood, obtained 28 days after the second AZD1222 dose. Receptors were obtained from an adult who received the AZD1222 COVID-19 vaccine.

This chain links TRBV2 with TRBJ2-1; TRBD2 matches at 15 bases. V lost 6 bases to trimming and J lost 14 bases; unmatched junction nucleotides: 8. This CDR3 spans 14 amino acids. The V gene's germline CDR1 is SNHLY and CDR2 FYNNEI. CDR3 protein: CASRNGLAGGTKFF. The CDR3 bases are TGTGCCAGCAGAAACGGACTAGCGGGGGGGACTAAGTTCTTC.

The sample holds a few counts of this clone. The V call is TRBV13, the J call TRBJ1-5; D call uncertain. CDR1 is PRHDT and CDR2 is FYEKMQ in the germline V gene (reference sequence). V lost 4 bases and J 2 bases, leaving 9 bases between the germline ends. This CDR3 has 14 residues. CDR3 DNA sequence: TGTGCCAGCAGCTCAGGAAGGGGCAATCAGCCCCAGCATTTT. Translated, it gives CASSSGRGNQPQHF.

The chain has TRBV5-1 and TRBJ2-7; maybe TRBD1 (5 bases). Trimming took 4 bases from V and 0 from J, leaving 8 bases between them. Germline loops: CDR1 SGHRS, CDR2 YFSETQ. The CDR3 spans 13 residues. CDR3 DNA sequence: TGCGCCAGCAGCCAGGGAAGCTCCTACGAGCAGTACTTC. It is translated as CASSQGSSYEQYF.

V is TRBV29-1 and J is TRBJ2-1, with 8 bases matching TRBD1. Germline values: CDR1 SQVTM, CDR2 ANQGSEA. The CDR3 consists of 14 residues. With V trimmed by 7 bases and J by 6 bases, 11 bases remained unmatched. The CDR3 reads CSAAGGSRVNEQFF. In DNA form, the CDR3 reads TGCAGCGCTGCAGGGGGCTCTCGGGTCAATGAGCAGTTCTTC.

This clone has only one observation. The CDR3 sequence: CASSIGRKETQYF. CDR3 DNA: TGTGCCAGCAGCATCGGACGGAAAGAGACCCAGTACTTC. This chain connects TRBV5-4 to TRBJ2-5, with no clear D. V was pared by 4 bases and J by 3 bases, with 10 bases between. This CDR3 spans 13 amino acids. Germline V gives CDR1 SGHNT, CDR2 YYREEE (reference sequence).

The V gene is TRBV11-2, the J gene TRBJ2-2; 9 bases map to TRBD2. The CDR3 is 15 amino acids. Per the germline V gene, CDR1 is SGHAT and CDR2 is FQNNGV. V lost 6 bases and J lost 4; bases outside the gene matches: 6. This CDR3 is CASRGLADPTGELFF. CDR3 nucleotide sequence: TGTGCCAGCAGGGGACTAGCCGATCCCACCGGGGAGCTGTTTTTT.

This clone occurred once. The rearrangement links TRBV7-3 to TRBJ2-1; D not certain. CDR3 length: 16 residues. The germline V and J ends were trimmed by 2 bases and 1 base, with 12 bases remaining between them. Germline V gene lookup returns CDR1 SGHTA and CDR2 FQGTGA. For the CDR3, the DNA is TGTGCCAGCAGCTTATCGCGGACCCAGTCCTACAATGAGCAGTTCTTC. Amino acid sequence: CASSLSRTQSYNEQFF.

V and J are TRBV19 and TRBJ2-5; 7 bases line up with TRBD1. The CDR3 covers 15 residues. Losses at the gene ends were 1 base for V and 4 bases for J; bases not matched to a gene: 6. From germline, CDR1 is LNHDA and CDR2 SQIVND (reference sequence). The CDR3 loop is CASSIGQGEVETQYF. The DNA of the CDR3 is TGTGCCAGTAGTATAGGACAGGGTGAAGTAGAGACCCAGTACTTC.

This clone was detected only once. The V call is TRBV27, the J call TRBJ1-2, with a weak D call TRBD1 (5 bases). The V gene lost 3 bases and the J gene lost 8 bases, with 13 bases spanning the gap. CDR1 is MNHEY and CDR2 is SMNVEV in the germline V gene (reference sequence). The CDR3 loop spans 13 amino acids. The CDR3 protein is CASSFWQGDGYTF. CDR3 bases: TGTGCCAGCAGTTTCTGGCAGGGCGACGGCTACACCTTC.

V usage is TRBV6-2 or TRBV6-3 and J usage is TRBJ2-7; tentative D call: TRBD2 (5 bases). CDR1 MNHEY and CDR2 SVGEGT come from the germline V gene. Trimming cost V 2 bases and J 0 bases, with 11 bases left between them. The CDR3 covers 15 residues. The CDR3 is CASSYRGKVSYEQYF. The CDR3 DNA follows: TGTGCCAGCAGTTACCGGGGAAAGGTCTCCTACGAGCAGTACTTC.

The chain combines TRBV6-2 or TRBV6-3 with TRBJ2-7; D call uncertain. V was pared by 3 bases and J by 2 bases, with 11 bases between. The CDR3 covers 14 residues. Per the germline V gene, CDR1 is MNHEY and CDR2 is SVGEGT. The CDR3 sequence: CASSYRSYPYEQYF. CDR3 DNA sequence: TGTGCCAGCAGTTATCGGTCTTACCCCTACGAGCAGTACTTC.

V and J are TRBV2 and TRBJ1-1; D is unclear. The CDR3 is 14 residues long. Trimming cost V 2 bases and J 4 bases, with 11 bases left between them. The germline V gene encodes CDR1 SNHLY and CDR2 FYNNEI. Written as DNA, the CDR3 is TGTGCCAGCAGTGAATTGGGGTACGGCACTGAAGCTTTCTTT. Amino acid sequence: CASSELGYGTEAFF.

The rearrangement joins TRBV7-6 to TRBJ2-1, with 9 positions matching TRBD2. The J segment lost 6 bases and the V segment lost 1 base, leaving 4 bases of the junction unmatched. The CDR3 totals 15 residues. Germline V gives CDR1 SGHVS, CDR2 FNYEAQ. The CDR3, as DNA: TGTGCCAGCAGCTTAGGTCTAGCGGGAATCAATGAGCAGTTCTTC. Protein: CASSLGLAGINEQFF.

The chain links TRBV21-1 to TRBJ2-1. TRBV21-1 is classified as a pseudogene. The CDR3 contains 17 residues. The CDR3 nucleotides read TGTGCCAGCAGCAAAGCGGGTACCTCAAGCTCCTACAATGAGCAGTTCTTC. Its protein is CASSKAGTSSSYNEQFF.

This chain links TRBV7-9 with TRBJ1-2, with D possibly TRBD1 on 6 matching bases. V was pared by 4 bases and J by 4 bases, with 7 bases between. The CDR3 consists of 12 residues. Germline V CDR1 and CDR2: SEHNR, FQNEAQ (reference sequence). The CDR3 region is CASSSTGYGYTF. CDR3 nucleotides: TGTGCCAGCAGCTCGACAGGCTATGGCTACACCTTC.

This sequence joins TRBV5-6 and TRBJ1-4; possible D gene TRBD1, 6 bases. CDR3 length: 16 residues. Trimming stripped 0 bases from V and 7 bases from J, with 16 bases between. The germline gives CDR1 SGHDT, CDR2 YYEEEE. The CDR3 DNA sequence: TGTGCCAGCAGCTTGGCCGGGGGGGCCCGGGGTGAAAAACTGTTTTTT. Protein sequence: CASSLAGGARGEKLFF.

The J gene is TRBJ2-2, the V gene TRBV4-3; D is unresolved. Germline loops: CDR1 LGHNA, CDR2 YSLEER. V was cut by 1 base and J by 1 base, with 1 base left in between. The CDR3 runs 13 residues. This CDR3 is CASSQGNTGELFF. CDR3 coding DNA: TGCGCCAGCAGCCAAGGGAACACCGGGGAGCTGTTTTTT.

This clone was seen only once. The chain combines TRBV3-1 (or the pseudogene TRBV3-2) with TRBJ2-1; the match to TRBD2 covers 10 bases. The V gene end was trimmed by 4 bases and the J gene end by 4 bases; junction bases not matched to a gene: 4. Germline CDR1 and CDR2: LGHDT and YNNKEL (reference sequence). This CDR3 contains 15 residues. CDR3 nucleotides: TGTGCCAGCAGCCCTGGACTAGCGGTTTACAATGAGCAGTTCTTC. Its translation is CASSPGLAVYNEQFF.

The rearrangement links TRBV18 to TRBJ1-1; D gene unclear. The CDR3 spans 14 residues. Germline V lookup: CDR1 KGHSH, CDR2 LQKENI. The V gene lost 3 bases and the J gene lost 2 bases, with 10 bases spanning the gap. CDR3 sequence reads: CASSPLKGNTEAFF. For the CDR3, the DNA is TGTGCCAGCTCACCCCTAAAGGGAAACACTGAAGCTTTCTTT.

This clone occurred once. V usage is TRBV18 and J usage is TRBJ2-3; perhaps TRBD2 as D (6 bases). Trimming pared 0 bases from V and 2 bases from J, leaving 18 bases between. In germline, CDR1 is KGHSH, CDR2 LQKENI. CDR3 size: 18 residues. The CDR3 nucleotides read TGTGCCAGCTCACCACCCATAAGGCTAGCGATAATCACAGATACGCAGTATTTT. Protein product: CASSPPIRLAIITDTQYF.

The CDR3 sequence: CASSVSGSNQPQHF. CDR3 DNA sequence: TGTGCCAGCAGCGTTAGTGGTAGCAATCAGCCCCAGCATTTT. The chain couples TRBV9 to TRBJ1-5; D is undetermined. This CDR3 contains 14 residues. Germline V gene sequence: CDR1 SGDLS, CDR2 YYNGEE. Trimming shortened V by 2 bases and J by 0 bases, and 6 bases separated the two germline ends.

The V call is TRBV7-2, the J call TRBJ2-2; D might be TRBD2 (5 bases). V lost 6 bases, J lost 6 bases, and 17 bases lay in between. This CDR3 contains 15 residues. CDR1 and CDR2 (germline): SGHTA, FQGNSA. Here the CDR3 DNA reads TGTGCCAGCAGGGAAGCGGCTCTTAGCTCCGGGGAGCTGTTTTTT. It is translated as CASREAALSSGELFF.

The CDR3 loop reads CASISQGTSNQPQHF. CDR3 in DNA: TGTGCCAGTATCTCACAGGGGACTAGCAATCAGCCCCAGCATTTT. The rearrangement joins TRBV19 to TRBJ1-5, with 7 bases identical to TRBD1. Germline lookup yields CDR1 LNHDA and CDR2 SQIVND (reference sequence). There are 15 residues in the CDR3. With V trimmed by 7 bases and J by 0 bases, 6 bases remained unmatched.

This clone showed up just once. The V call is TRBV7-3, the J call TRBJ2-2; tentatively, D is TRBD1 or TRBD2 (5 bases each). V lost 3 bases to trimming and J lost 5 bases, with 13 bases between them. CDR1 is SGHTA and CDR2 is FQGTGA in the germline V gene. The CDR3 runs 15 residues. DNA of the CDR3: TGTGCCAGCAGCTTCTGGTCCAGGGAGACCGGGGAGCTGTTTTTT. Translated, it gives CASSFWSRETGELFF.

The chain joins TRBV2 to TRBJ2-4; 7 positions agree with TRBD1. The CDR3 has 15 residues. With 10 bases clipped from V and 2 bases from J, the junction kept 11 bases outside the gene matches. Germline values: CDR1 SNHLY, CDR2 FYNNEI. CDR3 bases: TGTGCCACTTCACAGGGGCAAGGAACCAAAAACATTCAGTACTTC. This translates into CATSQGQGTKNIQYF.

As to this clone: In the same sample, other DNA sequences code for this CDR3. V gene TRBV9 combines with J gene TRBJ1-3, with 10 bases matching TRBD1. Germline lookup yields CDR1 SGDLS and CDR2 YYNGEE. The CDR3 sequence is 17 residues long. V lost 0 bases to trimming and J lost 2 bases; unmatched junction nucleotides: 5. For the CDR3, the DNA is TGTGCCAGCAGCGTAGTTTCGGGACAGGGGACTGGAAACACCATATATTTT. Translating it yields CASSVVSGQGTGNTIYF.

This chain links TRBV3-1 (or the pseudogene TRBV3-2) with TRBJ1-1; TRBD1 is a possible D gene (6 bases). V was clipped by 1 base and J by 3 bases, with 18 bases between them. The CDR3 is 17 residues long. Per the germline V gene, CDR1 is LGHDT and CDR2 is YNNKEL (reference sequence). The CDR3 reads CASSQVIGVGGHTEAFF. CDR3 nucleotide sequence: TGTGCCAGCAGCCAAGTTATCGGGGTAGGGGGGCACACTGAAGCTTTCTTT.

V gene TRBV28 combines with J gene TRBJ1-2, with 7 bases that match TRBD1. The CDR3 contains 14 residues. V lost 6 bases, J lost 4 bases, and 8 bases stayed unmatched. Germline V lookup: CDR1 MDHEN, CDR2 SYDVKM. The DNA for the CDR3 is TGTGCCAGCAGCCAGGGGGTACACTTCTATGGCTACACCTTC. It codes for CASSQGVHFYGYTF.

The rearrangement uses TRBV7-6 and TRBJ2-3; 9 bases fit TRBD2. V shed 2 bases, J shed 3 bases, and the junction held 12 bases outside the gene matches. The CDR3 has 18 residues. Germline CDR1 is SGHVS and CDR2 is FNYEAQ. Here the CDR3 DNA reads TGTGCCAGCAGCTTAACTCGCGGGGGGGCCGGGGGGACAGATACGCAGTATTTT. Amino acid sequence: CASSLTRGGAGGTDTQYF.